The rows below give T cell receptor beta chains drawn from one sample of a study of patients and donors after allogeneic stem cell transplantation. Each CDR3 protein is one row after TCRdb ran MiXCR on the RT-PCR reads. The table has 410,000 or so distinct CDR3 sequences, 15% to 20% seen once. Sequencing was performed on blood, either unsorted or a sorted T cell fraction (not recorded which). The receptors stem from a human donor who was either an allogeneic HSCT recipient or a stem cell or donor lymphocyte infusion donor (not recorded which). It is not recorded whose cells these are; they may come from a transplant donor. CDR3s include the opening cysteine and the closing phenylalanine or tryptophan. The order of the fields is V gene, D gene, J gene, clone size, CDR3 DNA, CDR3 protein. A D gene is named only where the DNA matches it firmly. Some rows mark clone size as missing; the rest say once, few, many or name a class of expanded clone.

TRBV7-8	NA	TRBJ2-5	few	TGTGCCAGCAGCCCGCTGGCCCAGTACTTC	CASSPLAQYF
TRBV2	NA	TRBJ1-2	NA	TGTGCCAGCAAGGGAGAATCCACCTGGGGCTACACCTTC	CASKGESTWGYTF
TRBV3-1	NA	TRBJ2-3	NA	TGTGCCAGCAGCCAAGGAAGCGGAGATACGCAGTATTTT	CASSQGSGDTQYF
TRBV5-1	NA	TRBJ2-5	few	TGCGCCAGCAGCTTGGTCGAGTTGGGGAGACAAGAGACCCAGTACTTC	CASSLVELGRQETQYF
TRBV15	NA	TRBJ2-6	NA	TGTGCCACCGCCCCTAGGACCGGGGTCAACGTCCTGACTTTC	CATAPRTGVNVLTF
TRBV12-3/TRBV12-4	NA	TRBJ2-6	NA	TGTGCCAGCAGTGCCAGGGGAACTGGGGCCAACGTCCTGACTTTC	CASSARGTGANVLTF
TRBV20-1	TRBD2	TRBJ2-7	few	TGCAGTGCTAAAAAACTCGGGACTAGCGGGACCGAGCAGTACTTC	CSAKKLGTSGTEQYF
TRBV3-1	NA	TRBJ1-4	many	TGTGCCAGCAGCCAAAGGAAAGGGTCTGGGAGAAAACTGTTTTTT	CASSQRKGSGRKLFF
TRBV7-6	TRBD1	TRBJ2-7	NA	TGTGCCAGCAGCTACGACAGGGGGTACGAGCAGTACTTC	CASSYDRGYEQYF
TRBV4-2	NA	TRBJ1-1	few	TGTGCCAGCAGCCAAGAGGCCGCTGTCCTTAGCACTGAAGCTTTCTTT	CASSQEAAVLSTEAFF
TRBV28	TRBD1	TRBJ1-2	few	TGTGCCAGCAGCTCCTGGACAGGGGGTAGCTATGGCTACACCTTC	CASSSWTGGSYGYTF
TRBV24-1	TRBD1	TRBJ2-2	few	TGTGCCACCAGTGACCGCGACAGGGGGCTGAGGGAGCTGTTTTTT	CATSDRDRGLRELFF
TRBV6-2/TRBV6-3	TRBD2	TRBJ2-1	few	TGTGCCAGCAGTTACTCGGCGAGCGGGGGGGCCAATGAGCAGTTCTTC	CASSYSASGGANEQFF
TRBV2	NA	TRBJ2-7	NA	TGTGCCAGCAGTGAAGGGACGCAATACTACGAGCAGTACTTC	CASSEGTQYYEQYF
TRBV7-9	TRBD1	TRBJ1-6	NA	TGTGCCAGCACCCTTGGGGGCACAGGGGGTTCACCCCTCCACTTT	CASTLGGTGGSPLHF
TRBV5-1	NA	TRBJ1-1	NA	TGCGCCAGCAGCTTGGTTCGGGTCGGGATCACTGAAGCTTTCTTT	CASSLVRVGITEAFF
TRBV11-2	NA	TRBJ1-2	NA	TGTGCCAGCAGGCCGCTTACAGGGTTTCGTGGCTACACCTTC	CASRPLTGFRGYTF
TRBV24-1	TRBD1	TRBJ2-7	many	TGTGCCACCAGTGAATCAACCGGCGGGACAGGCTCCTACGAGCAGTACTTC	CATSESTGGTGSYEQYF
TRBV12-3/TRBV12-4	TRBD2	TRBJ2-7	many	TGTGCCAGCAGTTTAGGGCTAGCGGGAGAGAAAGAGCAGTACTTC	CASSLGLAGEKEQYF
TRBV29-1	NA	TRBJ2-5	many	TGCAGTGGGGACTACCAAGAGACCCAGTACTTC	CSGDYQETQYF
TRBV21-1	NA	TRBJ2-7	NA	TGTGCCAGCAGCGCAACAGGCCCCGCGCAGTACTTC	CASSATGPAQYF
TRBV5-1	TRBD1	TRBJ2-7	NA	TGCGCCAGCAGCCACCATTGGACAGGTGTAAGGGGGCCCAGGGGCTACGAGCAGTACTTC	CASSHHWTGVRGPRGYEQYF
TRBV6-1	NA	TRBJ2-1	NA	TGTGCCAGCAGCTCTCTTGCGGGATTTTACAATGAGCAGTTCTTC	CASSSLAGFYNEQFF
TRBV24-1	TRBD2	TRBJ2-2	once	TGTGCCACCAGGACTAGCGGGGGGAAAGGCACCGGGGAGCTGTTTTTT	CATRTSGGKGTGELFF
TRBV2	NA	TRBJ2-5	NA	TGTGCCAGCGGTGGGGAGGAGACCCAGTACTTC	CASGGEETQYF
TRBV7-2	NA	TRBJ2-7	few	TGTGCCAGCAGCTTATTCGGCGGAGCCTTCTACGAGCAGTACTTC	CASSLFGGAFYEQYF
TRBV29-1	NA	TRBJ2-7	NA	TGCAGCGTTGTTGCCTCCTACGAGCAGTACTTC	CSVVASYEQYF
TRBV5-6	NA	TRBJ2-5	NA	TGTGCCAGCAGCTTGGGGGCTAGATCTCAAGAGACCCAGTACTTC	CASSLGARSQETQYF
TRBV12-3/TRBV12-4	TRBD2	TRBJ2-3	NA	TGTGCCAGCAGTTTAATGTCTAGCGGGGGGACAGATACGCAGTATTTT	CASSLMSSGGTDTQYF
TRBV6-5	TRBD2	TRBJ2-2	many	TGTGCCAGCAGTTACTCGGGACTAGCGGGAGTACACACCGGGGAGCTGTTTTTT	CASSYSGLAGVHTGELFF
TRBV11-2	TRBD1	TRBJ1-6	NA	TGTGCCAGCAGCTTATTCGGACAGGGGTTTAGAGCCCTCCACTTT	CASSLFGQGFRALHF
TRBV20-1	NA	TRBJ2-7	many	TGCAGTGCTAGCGGACTCGTTTCGGGCGAGCAGTACTTC	CSASGLVSGEQYF
TRBV20-1	NA	TRBJ1-2	NA	TGCAGTGCTAGGGGAAATGGCTACACCTTC	CSARGNGYTF
TRBV6-5	TRBD1	TRBJ2-1	NA	TGTGCCAGCAGTTACAAAGGACAGGGATCCAATGAGCAGTTCTTC	CASSYKGQGSNEQFF
TRBV7-2	NA	TRBJ1-1	few	TGTGCCACTCAGCTAGCCAGGGAAGTGGCTGAAGCTTTCTTT	CATQLAREVAEAFF
TRBV7-9	TRBD2	TRBJ2-1	many	TGTGCCAGCAGCTTTGGGGGAGGGCCCTACAATGAGCAGTTCTTC	CASSFGGGPYNEQFF
TRBV29-1	TRBD1	TRBJ2-5	many	TGCAGCGTAGCTTCAGGGGGCCGGGAGACCCAGTACTTC	CSVASGGRETQYF
TRBV7-3	NA	TRBJ2-7	few	TGTGCCAGCAGCTTAAACCCCACTAGCGAGCAGTACTTC	CASSLNPTSEQYF
TRBV4-3	TRBD2	TRBJ2-2	NA	TGCGCCAGCAGCCCTAGGGTACTAGCGGGGGGGCCTTGGAACACCGGGGAGCTGTTTTTT	CASSPRVLAGGPWNTGELFF
TRBV12-3/TRBV12-4	TRBD1	TRBJ1-2	few	TGTGCCAGCAGTTTTGCCTCTCAGGGGGCCCGGGGTGGCTACACCTTC	CASSFASQGARGGYTF
TRBV12-3/TRBV12-4	NA	TRBJ2-2	many	TGTGCCAGCAGCAAGATGCGGGACACTACCGGGGAGCTGTTTTTT	CASSKMRDTTGELFF
TRBV27	NA	TRBJ2-2	many	TGTGCCAGCAGTTTCCGTACCGGGGAGCTGTTTTTT	CASSFRTGELFF
TRBV10-2	NA	TRBJ2-7	NA	TGCGCCAGCAGTGAGTCGGGCGGGACAGACCTCTCCTACGAGCAGTACTTC	CASSESGGTDLSYEQYF
TRBV15	TRBD2	TRBJ2-1	NA	TGTGCCACCAGCAGAGAGACTGGCGGGGGGGCTGAGCAGTTCTTC	CATSRETGGGAEQFF
TRBV7-8	NA	TRBJ2-3	NA	TGTGCCAGCAGCCGAGGGCGGGGACCGAGTAACACAGATACGCAGTATTTT	CASSRGRGPSNTDTQYF
TRBV12-3/TRBV12-4	TRBD2	TRBJ2-7	many	TGTGCCAGCAATTCCGGGGGGATAGGCTACGAGCAGTACTTC	CASNSGGIGYEQYF
TRBV14	NA	TRBJ2-1	few	TGTGCCAGCAGCTCGAGACAGGACGCATCTAAGCAGTTCTTC	CASSSRQDASKQFF
TRBV24-1	NA	TRBJ2-7	NA	TGTGCCACCAGTGATGACTACTACGAGCAGTACTTC	CATSDDYYEQYF
TRBV9	TRBD2	TRBJ2-2	many	TGTGCCAGCAGCGTAGGACTAGCGGACACCGGGGAGCTGTTTTTT	CASSVGLADTGELFF
TRBV27	TRBD1	TRBJ2-7	NA	TGTGCCAGCAGAGGGTCGGGACAGGGCTTATACGAGCAGTACTTC	CASRGSGQGLYEQYF
TRBV18	TRBD1	TRBJ2-6	NA	TGTGCCAGCTCACGCAACCGGGACAGAAAACTAGCCAACGTCCTGACTTTC	CASSRNRDRKLANVLTF
TRBV7-2	TRBD1	TRBJ1-1	NA	TGTGCCAGCAGCGAGACAGGGCTCGACACTGAAGCTTTCTTT	CASSETGLDTEAFF
TRBV4-1	NA	TRBJ1-1	many	TGCGCCAGCAGCCTACCCTTGAACACTGAAGCTTTCTTT	CASSLPLNTEAFF
TRBV12-3/TRBV12-4	NA	TRBJ1-2	few	TGTGCCAGCAGTTTAAGGACAGTCGGCTACACCTTC	CASSLRTVGYTF
TRBV6-1	NA	TRBJ1-1	NA	TGTGCCAGCTCGTGGGGCCCGAGGGACACTGAAGCTTTCTTT	CASSWGPRDTEAFF